The 8 T cell receptor beta chains presented below share a single source sample, sequenced in a study of blood T cell repertoires in COVID-19. The repertoire was sequenced with immunoSEQ multiplex PCR; TCRdb's copy has only in-frame clones and lacks some. This repertoire shows tens of thousands of clones, 84% found once; its top ten account for 9% to 15%. Sample: peripheral blood. The source is a human donor in a cohort sampled during active COVID-19.

This clone was seen a handful of times. CDR3 protein: CASSQGGGHNQPQHF. Here the CDR3 DNA reads TGTGCCAGCAGCCAAGGAGGGGGCCACAATCAGCCCCAGCATTTT. The chain joins TRBV3-1 (or the pseudogene TRBV3-2) to TRBJ1-5; 7 positions match TRBD1. V trimming: 1 base; J trimming: 3 bases; junction bases outside the gene matches: 3. Germline V lookup: CDR1 LGHDT, CDR2 YNNKEL (reference sequence). The CDR3 sequence is 15 residues long.

This chain links TRBV4-2 with TRBJ2-1; a weak D match, TRBD2 (5 bases). The CDR3 sequence is 15 residues long. CDR1 is LGHNA, CDR2 YNFKEQ, per germline. Trimming left V 1 base short and J 1 base short, with 8 bases between. The CDR3 region has the DNA TGTGCCAGCAGCCAAGGAGCGGATTCCTACAATGAGCAGTTCTTC. Translation: CASSQGADSYNEQFF.

In this sample, this clone turned up a few times. The chain uses TRBV5-4 and TRBJ1-2, with a tentative D call TRBD1 (6 bases). The CDR3 is 13 residues long. The germline CDR1 and CDR2 sequences are SGHNT and YYREEE (reference sequence). V was trimmed by 4 bases and J by 7 bases, leaving 14 bases between them. DNA for the CDR3: TGTGCCAGCAGCCTACAGGGTACAGGTGGCTACACCTTC. Protein sequence: CASSLQGTGGYTF.

V gene TRBV6-5 combines with J gene TRBJ2-3; D is unclear. The CDR3 is 11 amino acids. Per germline, CDR1 MNHEY and CDR2 SVGAGI. V lost 7 bases to trimming and J lost 6 bases, with 8 bases between them. CDR3 sequence reads: CASTFVDTQYF. CDR3 nucleotides: TGTGCCAGCACTTTCGTGGATACGCAGTATTTT.

The rearrangement links TRBV27 to TRBJ2-3, with 10 bases identical to TRBD2. CDR1 MNHEY and CDR2 SMNVEV come from the germline V gene (reference sequence). The CDR3 sequence is 15 residues long. V lost 2 bases to trimming and J lost 5 bases; unmatched junction nucleotides: 4. As DNA, the CDR3 is TGTGCCAGCAGTTTAAGGAGACTAGCGGGAGATACGCAGTATTTT. It codes for CASSLRRLAGDTQYF.

This chain joins TRBV4-1 and TRBJ2-7; TRBD2 matches 10 bases. The CDR3 runs to 15 residues. V dropped 3 bases and J dropped 4; count of bases not matched to a gene: 6. In germline, CDR1 is MGHRA, CDR2 YSYEKL. DNA of the CDR3: TGCGCCAGCAGCCAGGGGACTAGCGACCAATACGAGCAGTACTTC. The encoded protein is CASSQGTSDQYEQYF.

Worth noting for this clone: Other nucleotide sequences from this sample produce the same CDR3. The chain employs TRBV7-9 and TRBJ2-7, with 8 bases aligning to TRBD2. The V and J ends lost 1 base and 4 bases, in that order; junction bases with no gene match: 6. This CDR3 is built from 15 residues. Germline-derived CDR1 and CDR2 are SEHNR and FQNEAQ (reference sequence). CDR3 nucleotide sequence: TGTGCCAGCAGCTTAGTGGGGCGGGGGGTATACGAGCAGTACTTC. Residues: CASSLVGRGVYEQYF.

This clone has only one observation. The chain carries TRBV30 and TRBJ1-2; 8 bases fit TRBD1. After removal of 3 bases from V and 9 bases from J, the junction contained 15 bases not matched to a gene. Germline V gene data show CDR1 as GTSNPN and CDR2 as SVGIG (reference sequence). The CDR3 is made up of 15 amino acids. The CDR3: CAWSDPGTGIVSYTF. In nucleotides, the CDR3 is TGTGCCTGGAGCGACCCGGGGACAGGAATTGTAAGCTACACCTTC.